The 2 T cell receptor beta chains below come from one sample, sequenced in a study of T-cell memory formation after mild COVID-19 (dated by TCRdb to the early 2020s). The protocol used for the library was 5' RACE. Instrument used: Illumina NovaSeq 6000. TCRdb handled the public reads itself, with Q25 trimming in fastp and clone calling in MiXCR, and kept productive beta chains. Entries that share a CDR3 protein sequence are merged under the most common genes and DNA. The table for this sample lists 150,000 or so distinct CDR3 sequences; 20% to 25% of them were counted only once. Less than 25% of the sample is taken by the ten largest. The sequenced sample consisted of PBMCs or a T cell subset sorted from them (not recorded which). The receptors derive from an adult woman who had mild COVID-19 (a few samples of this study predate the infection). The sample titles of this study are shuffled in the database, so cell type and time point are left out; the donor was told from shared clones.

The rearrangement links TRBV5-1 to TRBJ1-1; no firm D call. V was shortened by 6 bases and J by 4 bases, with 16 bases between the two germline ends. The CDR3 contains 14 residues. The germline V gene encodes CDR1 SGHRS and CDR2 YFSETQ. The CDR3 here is CASTPTGLGTEAFF. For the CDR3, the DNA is TGCGCCAGCACCCCTACTGGCCTCGGCACTGAAGCTTTCTTT.

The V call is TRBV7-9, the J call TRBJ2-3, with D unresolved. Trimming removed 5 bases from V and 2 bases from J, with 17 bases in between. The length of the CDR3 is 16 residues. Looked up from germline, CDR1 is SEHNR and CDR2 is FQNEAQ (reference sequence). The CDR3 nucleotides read TGTGCCAGCAGCCACGACATCCACTTCTTCACAGATACGCAGTATTTT. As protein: CASSHDIHFFTDTQYF.